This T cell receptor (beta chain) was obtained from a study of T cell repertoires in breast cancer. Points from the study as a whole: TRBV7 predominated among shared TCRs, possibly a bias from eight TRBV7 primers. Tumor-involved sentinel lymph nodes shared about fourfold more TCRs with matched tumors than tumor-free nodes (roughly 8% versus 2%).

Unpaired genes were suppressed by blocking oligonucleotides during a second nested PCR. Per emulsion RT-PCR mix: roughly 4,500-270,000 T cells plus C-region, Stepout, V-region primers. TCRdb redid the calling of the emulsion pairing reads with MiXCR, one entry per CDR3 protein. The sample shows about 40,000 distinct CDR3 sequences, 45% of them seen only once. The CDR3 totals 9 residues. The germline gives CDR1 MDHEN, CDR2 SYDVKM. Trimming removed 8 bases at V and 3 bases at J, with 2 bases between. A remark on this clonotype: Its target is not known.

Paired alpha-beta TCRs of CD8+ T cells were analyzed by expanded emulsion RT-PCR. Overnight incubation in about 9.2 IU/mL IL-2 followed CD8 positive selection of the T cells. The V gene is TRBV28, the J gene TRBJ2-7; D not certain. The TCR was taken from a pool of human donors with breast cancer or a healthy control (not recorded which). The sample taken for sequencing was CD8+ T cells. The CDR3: CASGYEQYF. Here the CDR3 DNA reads TGTGCCAGCGGCTACGAGCAGTACTTC.